This TCR beta chain appears in the sequencing data of a study of human T cells and chemical hapten exposure. Study summary: The study traced per-sample TCR yield variation mainly to small differences in pooled library volumes. Whole-study findings and limits: Compared with pre-sensitization or healthy control sets, expanded TCRs clustered more.

The CDR3 is 17 amino acids. Losses at the gene ends were 7 bases for V and 1 base for J; bases not matched to a gene: 14. Time point denoted: patch test 1, 2 weeks after DPC sensitization. Treatment defined: therapeutic diphenylcyclopropenone sensitization with weekly scalp DPC. In this sample, this clonotype turned up many times. Its matching antigen is unknown. MiXCR, run by TCRdb on the RACE reads, gives a single entry per CDR3 protein. In the table there are about 340,000 distinct CDR3 sequences, around 7% of which are singletons. This chain joins TRBV12-3 or TRBV12-4 and TRBJ2-3, with 7 nucleotides matching TRBD2. The starting material was whole blood, obtained in connection with sensitization to the hapten diphenylcyclopropenone (DPC). The receptor was derived from a woman aged 18-29 years with alopecia areata. Some clones in this sample may be carry-over from other donors' samples. The CDR3 spells CASTVRGGLRGTDTQYF. The CDR3 bases are TGTGCCAGCACAGTTCGCGGGGGACTCCGTGGCACAGATACGCAGTATTTT.